In its sample, the clone carrying this TCR beta chain ranks as medium-sized. Its target is not known. This entry belongs to a study of spatial heterogeneity in lung cancer. Looking at the study overall: Detection of beta-chain sequences consistently exceeded that of alpha-chain sequences. There was a strong correlation between the counts of TCR transcripts measured in tumor regions and a T cell transcriptional module score that was calculated from matched bulk RNA-seq. Points from the study as a whole: The authors estimated that approximately 6.3% of tumor T cells were covered for alpha chains and over 11% for beta chains. Tumor mutation count correlated with how many alpha and beta TCRs expanded intratumorally.

TCRdb independently ran MiXCR on the 5' RACE reads; one entry per CDR3 protein. The sample has about 22,000 distinct CDR3 sequences, roughly 10% seen once; the top ten hold roughly 7.7%. Described time point: sample taken at primary tumor resection. Samples were obtained from some 70 donors, all untreated early-stage non-small cell lung cancer patients. CDR1 and CDR2 (germline): MDHEN, SYDVKM. The V gene lost 6 bases and the J gene lost 2 bases, with 11 bases spanning the gap. The CDR3 extends over 14 amino acids. The material sequenced was lung tumor tissue, taken at surgery. The chain links TRBV28 to TRBJ1-5; D not resolved. This TCR was sampled from a male donor with early-stage non-small cell lung cancer. CDR3 in amino acids: CASRPPGGNQPQHF. In DNA, the CDR3 is TGTGCCAGCAGACCTCCTGGGGGCAATCAGCCCCAGCATTTT.